The 28 T cell receptor beta chains listed next were all sequenced from one sample in a study of blood T cells in healthy people across ages. Through a sample-barcoded 5' primer and a J-beta primer mix, a second PCR was run for roughly 6 to 12 cycles. TCRdb re-called the 5' RACE reads with MiXCR, one entry per CDR3 protein. This repertoire shows about 730,000 distinct CDR3 sequences, more than 40% found once; its top ten account for more than 20%. The sample consisted of blood. The receptors come from a woman aged 60-75 years in good health.

For this clonotype: At one boundary the junction diverges from the germline segment, which might be a read error. V is TRBV5-1 and J is TRBJ1-2; 10 nucleotides agree with TRBD1. This CDR3 has 15 residues. Germline lookup yields CDR1 SGHRS and CDR2 YFSETQ. CDR3 residues: CAGSAGDRGAFGYTF. The CDR3 coding sequence is TGCGCCGGCAGCGCCGGGGACAGGGGAGCTTTCGGCTACACCTTC. The variable domain in full, with the rest retrieved from reference TRBV5-1 and TRBJ1-2, is KAGVTQTPRYLIKTRGQQVTLSCSPISGHRSVSWYQQTPGQGLQFLFEYFSETQRNKGNFPGRFSGRQFSNSRSEMNVSTLELGDSALYLCAGSAGDRGAFGYTFGSGTRLTVV.

The rearrangement joins TRBV25-1 to TRBJ2-5; 8 positions match TRBD1. The germline CDR1 and CDR2 sequences are MGHDK and SYGVNS. CDR3 length: 16 residues. The ends lost 6 bases at V and 11 bases at J; junction bases unmatched: 20. This CDR3 is CASSQGAGGLLDEQYF. CDR3 DNA: TGTGCCAGCAGCCAGGGGGCAGGCGGGCTTCTTGATGAGCAGTACTTC.

This clonotype showed up just once. A much larger clone differs by one base, so this may be a read error. V gene TRBV2 combines with J gene TRBJ2-3; D gene unclear. The CDR3 runs 12 residues. Germline CDR1 reads SNHLY; CDR2 reads FYNNEI. CDR3 nucleotide sequence: TGTTCCAGCAGTATTGGCACAGATACGCAGTATTTT. This sequence encodes CSSSIGTDTQYF.

The CDR3 nucleotides read TGTGCCATCAGTGAGTCGGGAACAGATACGCAGTATTTT. Encoded protein: CAISESGTDTQYF. The chain links TRBV10-3 to TRBJ2-3, with D unclear. V was shortened by 0 bases and J by 3 bases, with 4 bases between the two germline ends. The CDR3 length is 13 residues. CDR1 is ENHRY and CDR2 is SYGVKD in the germline V gene.

This clonotype turned up a few times. This chain uses TRBV27 with TRBJ2-3; D remains ambiguous. CDR1 is MNHEY, CDR2 SMNVEV, per germline (reference sequence). V was shortened by 5 bases and J by 1 base, with 13 bases between the two germline ends. The CDR3 is 15 amino acids. CDR3 in DNA: TGTGCCAGCAGTCACTACCTGGACGGCACAGATACGCAGTATTTT. This encodes CASSHYLDGTDTQYF.

The gene calls are TRBV10-3 and TRBJ2-5, with 15 bases identical to TRBD2. The V segment lost 2 bases and the J segment 11 bases; nucleotides outside the gene matches: 9. The length of the CDR3 is 16 residues. Germline lookup yields CDR1 ENHRY and CDR2 SYGVKD. The CDR3 sequence: CAISEGTSGGWNEQYF. The CDR3 nucleotides read TGTGCCATCAGTGAGGGGACTAGCGGGGGGTGGAATGAGCAGTACTTC.

The J gene is TRBJ2-5, the V gene TRBV7-2; 10 nucleotides match TRBD2. The end of the DNA is better explained by TRBJ2-7, so the J call may be wrong. The CDR3 spans 16 residues. CDR1 is SGHTA, CDR2 FQGNSA, per germline. The CDR3 region is CASSFTVSGGPYEQYF. DNA of the CDR3: TGTGCCAGCAGCTTTACCGTTAGCGGGGGGCCCTACGAGCAGTACTTC.

V and J are TRBV2 and TRBJ1-2; perhaps TRBD1 as D (5 bases). Germline CDR1 and CDR2: SNHLY and FYNNEI. The CDR3 has 13 amino acids. V was trimmed by 2 bases and J by 6 bases, leaving 10 bases between them. The CDR3 nucleotides are TGTGCCAGCAGTGAAAACAGGTCGGATGGCTACACCTTC. Its protein is CASSENRSDGYTF.

This clonotype was counted a few times. One end of the junction fails to match germline, which may point to a read error. The rearrangement links TRBV5-1 to TRBJ1-4; D gene ambiguous. The germline V gene has CDR1 SGHRS and CDR2 YFSETQ. The CDR3 is 15 residues long. The CDR3 protein is CASSLGTATNEKLFF. The CDR3, as DNA: TGTGCCAGCAGCTTAGGAACTGCAACTAATGAAAAACTGTTTTTT.

The chain employs TRBV5-1 and TRBJ1-4; D is ambiguous. The V end lost 2 bases, the J end lost 4 bases, and 6 bases lay between the germline ends. The germline CDR1 and CDR2 sequences are SGHRS and YFSETQ. The CDR3 covers 13 residues. In DNA, the CDR3 is TGCGCCAGCAGCTTCCAGCGTAATGAAAAACTGTTTTTT. Translation gives CASSFQRNEKLFF.

In this sample, this clonotype turned up a few times. The rearrangement joins TRBV6-5 to TRBJ1-2, with 7 bases that match TRBD1. The germline V gene has CDR1 MNHEY and CDR2 SVGAGI. V gave up 8 bases and J gave up 3 bases; unmatched junction bases: 15. The CDR3 has 16 amino acids. DNA for the CDR3: TGTGCCAGCTACCTTAAAGGGACAGCCCAAGACTATGGCTACACCTTC. Residues: CASYLKGTAQDYGYTF.

V gene TRBV7-2 combines with J gene TRBJ2-1, with D tentatively TRBD1 or TRBD2 (6 bases each). The CDR3 is made up of 16 amino acids. The germline gives CDR1 SGHTA, CDR2 FQGNSA. V shed 1 base and J shed 2 bases, with 12 bases lying between them. Written as DNA, the CDR3 is TGTGCCAGCAGCTTAGGGGGGGCCGAACCCTACAATGAGCAGTTCTTC. The encoded protein is CASSLGGAEPYNEQFF.

Of note for this clonotype: Since a much larger clone is just one base distant, this may be a read error. The chain employs TRBV20-1 and TRBJ2-1; a weak D match, TRBD2 (5 bases). The DNA end is a closer match to TRBJ2-7, so the J assignment may be wrong. The CDR3 loop spans 14 amino acids. Germline values: CDR1 DFQATT, CDR2 SNEGSKA (reference sequence). CDR3 protein: CSARDESDYNEQYF. For the CDR3, the DNA is TGCAGTGCTAGAGATGAAAGCGACTACAATGAGCAGTACTTC.

This clonotype was recorded once. This rearrangement joins TRBV6-1 to TRBJ1-2, with D uncertain. Looked up from germline, CDR1 is MNHNS and CDR2 is SASEGT. V gave up 6 bases and J gave up 2 bases, with 10 bases separating them. The CDR3 loop spans 13 amino acids. The CDR3 nucleotides read TGTGCCAGCAGAGAACAATGGAACTATGGCTACACCTTC. As protein: CASREQWNYGYTF.

This clonotype was recorded a few times. The chain employs TRBV21-1 and TRBJ2-2. TRBV21-1 is designated a pseudogene. The CDR3 contains 14 residues. The CDR3 spells CASSLAGVTGELFF. CDR3 DNA sequence: TGTGCCAGCAGCCTAGCGGGAGTTACCGGGGAGCTGTTTTTT.

V usage is TRBV7-9 and J usage is TRBJ2-2; D call uncertain. There are 17 residues in the CDR3. Germline CDR1 is SEHNR and CDR2 is FQNEAQ (reference sequence). V lost 3 bases, J lost 0 bases, and 14 bases lay in between. The CDR3 loop is CASSFYGTFANTGELFF. CDR3 sequence (DNA): TGTGCCAGCAGCTTTTACGGCACGTTCGCGAACACCGGGGAGCTGTTTTTT.

The rearrangement links TRBV11-2 to TRBJ1-2; the match to TRBD1 covers 7 bases. Germline V gives CDR1 SGHAT, CDR2 FQNNGV. Germline trimming cut 5 bases from V and 0 bases from J; bases unmatched to any gene: 9. The CDR3 consists of 16 residues. CDR3 amino acids: CASSPRPGQPNYGYTF. Here the CDR3 DNA reads TGTGCCAGCAGCCCCCGTCCGGGACAGCCTAACTATGGCTACACCTTC.

As for this clonotype: The junction departs from the called germline gene at one end, perhaps through a read error. The chain carries TRBV20-1 and TRBJ2-7; 9 bases are a match to TRBD1. Germline-derived CDR1 and CDR2 are DFQATT and SNEGSKA (reference sequence). CDR3 size: 14 residues. CDR3 bases: TGCGGTGCTAGAGTCGGACAGGGGTCCTACGAGCAGTACTTC. It is translated as CGARVGQGSYEQYF.

The chain employs TRBV27 and TRBJ1-2, with 7 bases lining up with TRBD1. CDR3 length: 14 amino acids. The ends lost 5 bases at V and 3 bases at J; junction bases unmatched: 6. Germline V gene data show CDR1 as MNHEY and CDR2 as SMNVEV (reference sequence). The chain's CDR3 is CASSIHRGDYGYTF. CDR3 sequence (DNA): TGTGCCAGCAGTATCCACAGGGGTGACTATGGCTACACCTTC.

The J gene is TRBJ2-1, the V gene TRBV15; TRBD1 aligns across 8 bases. V shed 3 bases and J 5 bases; nucleotides not matched to a gene: 6. The CDR3 has 15 residues. Germline assignment: CDR1 LNHNV and CDR2 YYDKDF (reference sequence). In nucleotides, the CDR3 is TGTGCCACCAGCAGCCCGGACAGGGTCGACAATGAGCAGTTCTTC. This gives the protein CATSSPDRVDNEQFF.

This clonotype was found a few times. A read error is possible here, since a much larger clone lies one base away. V and J are TRBV3-1 and TRBJ2-4; D is undetermined. Near its end, the DNA agrees better with TRBJ2-7, so the J call may be wrong. Germline CDR1 and CDR2: LGHDT and YNNKEL (reference sequence). The CDR3 runs to 11 residues. CDR3 coding DNA: TGTACCAGCAGTTTTACCTACGAGCAGTACTTC. The encoded protein is CTSSFTYEQYF.

The chain is built from TRBV3-1 and TRBJ2-1, with D perhaps TRBD1 (6 bases). The germline gives CDR1 LGHDT, CDR2 YNNKEL (reference sequence). Trimming shortened V by 0 bases and J by 6 bases, and 12 bases separated the two germline ends. The CDR3 loop spans 15 amino acids. The CDR3 DNA is TGTGCCAGCAGCCAAGAGGGGGCCAATTTCAATGAGCAGTTCTTC. Translated, it gives CASSQEGANFNEQFF.

This clonotype was counted between two and nine times. This sequence joins TRBV6-5 and TRBJ2-1; the D gene is possibly TRBD2 (6 bases). This CDR3 spans 16 amino acids. The V and J ends lost 6 bases and 4 bases respectively, with 19 bases between them. The germline gives CDR1 MNHEY, CDR2 SVGAGI. CDR3 DNA: TGTGCCAGCAGCGAGTCACTAGCCCTCCTTTACAATGAGCAGTTCTTC. Residues: CASSESLALLYNEQFF.

There are a few counts of this clonotype. The chain is built from TRBV6-2 or TRBV6-3 and TRBJ1-2, with D perhaps matching TRBD1 (6 bases). This CDR3 is built from 14 residues. With 6 bases removed from V and 8 bases from J, the gap between germline ends came to 19 bases. Per germline, CDR1 MNHEY and CDR2 SVGEGT. The CDR3 DNA follows: TGTGCCAGCAGACACGGACAGCGATTGAAAGGCTACACCTTC. It specifies CASRHGQRLKGYTF.

This clonotype was counted a few times. The rearrangement links TRBV6-6 to TRBJ2-3; D perhaps matches TRBD1 (6 bases). V was cut by 11 bases and J by 2 bases, with 8 bases left in between. This CDR3 has 11 residues. Germline assignment: CDR1 MNHNY and CDR2 SVGAGI (reference sequence). The CDR3 DNA reads TGTGCCGGGGGCGTCACAGATACGCAGTATTTT. Amino acid sequence: CAGGVTDTQYF.

The chain recombines TRBV12-3 or TRBV12-4 with TRBJ2-5; TRBD2 agrees at 12 bases. This CDR3 has 15 amino acids. After removal of 8 bases from V and 5 bases from J, the junction contained 9 bases not matched to a gene. CDR3 amino acids: CASLRTSGARETQYF. The DNA for the CDR3 is TGTGCCAGCCTGCGGACTAGCGGGGCGCGGGAGACCCAGTACTTC.

This chain uses TRBV5-1 with TRBJ2-3; a possible D gene is TRBD1 (6 bases). This CDR3 has 16 residues. Looked up from germline, CDR1 is SGHRS and CDR2 is YFSETQ. Trimming stripped 4 bases from V and 0 bases from J, with 15 bases between. The CDR3 DNA sequence: TGCGCCAGCAGCGAACAGGGAGCCCCTAGCACAGATACGCAGTATTTT. Translation: CASSEQGAPSTDTQYF.

This clonotype appeared many times. This chain joins TRBV5-1 and TRBJ1-6; D not certain. With 0 bases removed from V and 7 bases from J, the gap between germline ends came to 8 bases. The CDR3 is 14 amino acids. The V gene's germline CDR1 is SGHRS and CDR2 YFSETQ. The CDR3 bases are TGCGCCAGCAGCTTGGTAGAGGGAAATTCACCCCTCCACTTT. Translating gives CASSLVEGNSPLHF. The full variable domain, with the rest looked up from reference TRBV5-1 and TRBJ1-6, is KAGVTQTPRYLIKTRGQQVTLSCSPISGHRSVSWYQQTPGQGLQFLFEYFSETQRNKGNFPGRFSGRQFSNSRSEMNVSTLELGDSALYLCASSLVEGNSPLHFGNGTRLTVT.